The entry that follows covers one T cell receptor (beta chain) sequence. What it binds is not known. Compared with germline, one end of the junction differs, possibly owing to a read error. This record belongs to a study of T cell responses to AZD1222 COVID-19 vaccine. Study-level points and caveats: Clonal diversity was possibly underestimated, and the donors were mostly white British, with more females. Just a handful of AZD1222 recipients tested seropositive at baseline.

This CDR3 comprises 16 residues. Germline V lookup: CDR1 SSHAT, CDR2 FNYEAQ (reference sequence). Sequenced by immunoSEQ multiplex PCR; TCRdb stores in-frame clones only, minus some. This table has over 100,000 clones, roughly nine tenths appearing once. The material sequenced was peripheral blood, taken 28 days after the second AZD1222 dose. The source of this sequence is an adult who received the AZD1222 COVID-19 vaccine. The chain combines TRBV7-7 with TRBJ2-3, with TRBD2 identical over 10 bases. Written as DNA, the CDR3 is TGTGCTAGCAGCTTAGCCAGCGGGGGGGCCACAGATACGCAGTATTTT. This translates into CASSLASGGATDTQYF.